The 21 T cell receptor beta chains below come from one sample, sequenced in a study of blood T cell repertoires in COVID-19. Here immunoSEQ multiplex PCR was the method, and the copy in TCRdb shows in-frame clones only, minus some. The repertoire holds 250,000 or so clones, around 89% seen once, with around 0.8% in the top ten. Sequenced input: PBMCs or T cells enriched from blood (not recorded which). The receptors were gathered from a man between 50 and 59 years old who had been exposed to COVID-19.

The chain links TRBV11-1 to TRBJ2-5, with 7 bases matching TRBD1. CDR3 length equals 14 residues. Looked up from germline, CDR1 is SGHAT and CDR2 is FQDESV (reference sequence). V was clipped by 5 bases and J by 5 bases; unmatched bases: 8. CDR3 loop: CASSQQGSWETQYF. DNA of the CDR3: TGTGCCAGCAGCCAACAGGGGTCGTGGGAGACCCAGTACTTC. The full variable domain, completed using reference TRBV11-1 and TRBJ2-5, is EAEVAQSPRYKITEKSQAVAFWCDPISGHATLYWYRQILGQGPELLVQFQDESVVDDSQLPKDRFSAERLKGVDSTLKIQPAELGDSAMYLCASSQQGSWETQYFGPGTRLLVL.

The CDR3 here is CASSQDAGSDQPQHF. The CDR3 DNA reads as TGTGCCAGCAGCCAAGATGCGGGGTCGGATCAGCCCCAGCATTTT. V gene TRBV3-1 (or the pseudogene TRBV3-2) combines with J gene TRBJ1-5; unclear D gene. CDR1 LGHDT and CDR2 YNNKEL come from the germline V gene (reference sequence). The V gene lost 0 bases and the J gene lost 5 bases, with 11 bases spanning the gap. This CDR3 comprises 15 residues.

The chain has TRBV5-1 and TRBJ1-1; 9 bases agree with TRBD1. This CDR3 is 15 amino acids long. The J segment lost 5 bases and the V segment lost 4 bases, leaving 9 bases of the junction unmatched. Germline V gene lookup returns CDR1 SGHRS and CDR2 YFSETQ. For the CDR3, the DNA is TGCGCCAGCAGCAGGGGGACAGGGCAAAGGACTGAAGCTTTCTTT. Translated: CASSRGTGQRTEAFF.

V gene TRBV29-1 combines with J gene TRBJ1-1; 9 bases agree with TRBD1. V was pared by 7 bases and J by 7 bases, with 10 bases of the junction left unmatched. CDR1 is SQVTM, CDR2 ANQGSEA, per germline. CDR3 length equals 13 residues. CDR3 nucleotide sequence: TGCAGCGCAAGGACAGGGGAAGTTGGTGAAGCTTTCTTT. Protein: CSARTGEVGEAFF.

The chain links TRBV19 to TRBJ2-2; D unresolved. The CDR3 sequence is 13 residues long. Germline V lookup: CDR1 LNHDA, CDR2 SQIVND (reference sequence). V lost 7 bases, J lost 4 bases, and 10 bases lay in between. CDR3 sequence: CASIGQPTGELFF. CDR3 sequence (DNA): TGTGCCAGTATTGGCCAACCCACCGGGGAGCTGTTTTTT.

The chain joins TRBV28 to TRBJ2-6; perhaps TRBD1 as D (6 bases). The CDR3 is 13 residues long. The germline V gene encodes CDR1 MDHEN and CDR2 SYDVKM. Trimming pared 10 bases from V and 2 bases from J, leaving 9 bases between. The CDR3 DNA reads TGTGCCACCAACAGGGCTGGGGCCAACGTCCTGACTTTC. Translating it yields CATNRAGANVLTF.

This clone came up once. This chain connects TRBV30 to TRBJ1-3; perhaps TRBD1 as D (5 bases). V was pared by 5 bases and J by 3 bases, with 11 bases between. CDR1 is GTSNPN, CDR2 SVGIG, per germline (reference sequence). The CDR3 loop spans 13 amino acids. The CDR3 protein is CAWRHGGGNTIYF. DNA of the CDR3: TGTGCCTGGCGTCACGGGGGTGGAAACACCATATATTTT.

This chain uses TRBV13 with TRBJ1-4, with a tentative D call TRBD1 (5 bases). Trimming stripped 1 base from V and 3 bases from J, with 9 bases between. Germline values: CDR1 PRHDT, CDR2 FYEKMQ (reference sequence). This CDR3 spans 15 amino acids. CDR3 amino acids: CASSLVQGSNEKLFF. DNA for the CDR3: TGTGCCAGCAGCTTAGTGCAGGGCTCTAATGAAAAACTGTTTTTT.

CDR3 amino acids: CASSINTGGDTQYF. CDR3 in DNA: TGTGCCAGCAGTATAAACACAGGCGGAGATACGCAGTATTTT. V and J are TRBV27 and TRBJ2-3, with D perhaps matching TRBD1 (5 bases). V lost 5 bases to trimming and J lost 5 bases, with 14 bases between them. Per germline, CDR1 MNHEY and CDR2 SMNVEV (reference sequence). This CDR3 spans 14 amino acids.

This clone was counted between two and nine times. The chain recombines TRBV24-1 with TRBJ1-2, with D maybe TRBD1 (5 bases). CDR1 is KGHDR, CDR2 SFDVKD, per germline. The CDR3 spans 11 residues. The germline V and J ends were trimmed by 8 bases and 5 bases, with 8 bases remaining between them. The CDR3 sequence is CATIRTYGYTF. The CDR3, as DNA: TGTGCCACCATACGGACATATGGCTACACCTTC.

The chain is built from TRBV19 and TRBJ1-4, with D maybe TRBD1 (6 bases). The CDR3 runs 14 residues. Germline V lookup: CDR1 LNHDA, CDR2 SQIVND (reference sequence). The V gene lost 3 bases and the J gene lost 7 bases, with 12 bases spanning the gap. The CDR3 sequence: CASSMTGLGEKLFF. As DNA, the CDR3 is TGTGCCAGTAGTATGACAGGTCTCGGTGAAAAACTGTTTTTT.

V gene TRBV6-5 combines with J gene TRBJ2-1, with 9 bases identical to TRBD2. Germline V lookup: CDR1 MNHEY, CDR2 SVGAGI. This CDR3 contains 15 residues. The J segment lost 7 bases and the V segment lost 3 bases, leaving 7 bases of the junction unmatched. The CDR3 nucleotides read TGTGCCAGCAGTTATTGGGTCGCGGGAGGGAATGAGCAGTTCTTC. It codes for CASSYWVAGGNEQFF.

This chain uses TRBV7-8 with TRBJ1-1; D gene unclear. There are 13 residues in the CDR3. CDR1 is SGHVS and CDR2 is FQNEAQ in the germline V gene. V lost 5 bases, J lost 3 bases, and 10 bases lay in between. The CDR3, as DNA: TGTGCCAGCAGCCTAGGCTTAGACACTGAAGCTTTCTTT. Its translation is CASSLGLDTEAFF. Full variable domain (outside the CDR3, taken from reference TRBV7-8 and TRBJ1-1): GAGVSQSPRYKVAKRGQDVALRCDPISGHVSLFWYQQALGQGPEFLTYFQNEAQLDKSGLPSDRFFAERPEGSVSTLKIQRTQQEDSAVYLCASSLGLDTEAFFGQGTRLTVV.

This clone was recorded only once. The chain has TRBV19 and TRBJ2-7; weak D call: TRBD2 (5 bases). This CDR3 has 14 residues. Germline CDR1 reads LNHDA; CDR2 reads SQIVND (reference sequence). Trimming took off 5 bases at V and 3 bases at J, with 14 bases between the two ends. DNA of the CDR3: TGTGCCAGTAGTTTTAGGACTGGTGACTACGAGCAGTACTTC. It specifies CASSFRTGDYEQYF.

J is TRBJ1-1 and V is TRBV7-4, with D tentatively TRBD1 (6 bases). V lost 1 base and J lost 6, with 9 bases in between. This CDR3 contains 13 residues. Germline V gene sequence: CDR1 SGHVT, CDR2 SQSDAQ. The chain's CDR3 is CASSLEDSAEAFF. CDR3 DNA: TGTGCCAGCAGCTTAGAGGACAGCGCTGAAGCTTTCTTT.

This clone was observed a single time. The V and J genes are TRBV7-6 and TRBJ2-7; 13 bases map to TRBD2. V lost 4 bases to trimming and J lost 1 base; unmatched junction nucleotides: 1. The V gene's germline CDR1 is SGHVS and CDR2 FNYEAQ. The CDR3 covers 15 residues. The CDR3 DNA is TGTGCCAGCAGCTCGGGACTAGCGGGATCCTACGAGCAGTACGTC. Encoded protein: CASSSGLAGSYEQYV.

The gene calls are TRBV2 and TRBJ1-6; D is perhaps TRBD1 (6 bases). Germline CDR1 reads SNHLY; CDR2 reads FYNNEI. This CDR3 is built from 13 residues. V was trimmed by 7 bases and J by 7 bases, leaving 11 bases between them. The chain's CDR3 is CASTGTSNSPLHF. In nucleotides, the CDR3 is TGTGCCAGCACTGGGACATCGAATTCACCCCTCCACTTT. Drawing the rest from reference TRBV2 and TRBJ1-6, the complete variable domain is EPEVTQTPSHQVTQMGQEVILRCVPISNHLYFYWYRQILGQKVEFLVSFYNNEISEKSEIFDDQFSVERPDGSNFTLKIRSTKLEDSAMYFCASTGTSNSPLHFGNGTRLTVT.

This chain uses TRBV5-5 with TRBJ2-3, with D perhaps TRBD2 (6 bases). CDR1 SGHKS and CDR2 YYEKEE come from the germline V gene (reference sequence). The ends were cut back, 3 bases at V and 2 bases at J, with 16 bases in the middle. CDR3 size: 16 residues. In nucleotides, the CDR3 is TGTGCCAGCAGCTCGGAGGGAGCTACGCTCACAGATACGCAGTATTTT. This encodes CASSSEGATLTDTQYF. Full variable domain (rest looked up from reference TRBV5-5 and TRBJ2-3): DAGVTQSPTHLIKTRGQQVTLRCSPISGHKSVSWYQQVLGQGPQFIFQYYEKEERGRGNFPDRFSARQFPNYSSELNVNALLLGDSALYLCASSSEGATLTDTQYFGPGTRLTVL.

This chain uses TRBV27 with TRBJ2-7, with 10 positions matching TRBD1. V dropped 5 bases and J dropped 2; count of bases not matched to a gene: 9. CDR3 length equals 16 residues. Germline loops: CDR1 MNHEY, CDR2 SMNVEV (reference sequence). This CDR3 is CASSPGPGTGAYEQYV. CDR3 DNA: TGTGCCAGCAGTCCGGGGCCCGGGACAGGGGCCTACGAGCAGTACGTC.

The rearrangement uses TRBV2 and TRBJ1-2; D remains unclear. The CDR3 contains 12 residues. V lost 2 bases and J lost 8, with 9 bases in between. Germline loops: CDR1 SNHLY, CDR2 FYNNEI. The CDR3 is CASSERGGGYTF. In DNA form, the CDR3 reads TGTGCCAGCAGTGAACGAGGAGGGGGCTACACCTTC.

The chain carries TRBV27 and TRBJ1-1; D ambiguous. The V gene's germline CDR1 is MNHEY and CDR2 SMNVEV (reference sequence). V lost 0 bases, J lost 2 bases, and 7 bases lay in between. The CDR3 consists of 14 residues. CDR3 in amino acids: CASSLSPGNTEAFF. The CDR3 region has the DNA TGTGCCAGCAGTTTATCACCAGGTAACACTGAAGCTTTCTTT.